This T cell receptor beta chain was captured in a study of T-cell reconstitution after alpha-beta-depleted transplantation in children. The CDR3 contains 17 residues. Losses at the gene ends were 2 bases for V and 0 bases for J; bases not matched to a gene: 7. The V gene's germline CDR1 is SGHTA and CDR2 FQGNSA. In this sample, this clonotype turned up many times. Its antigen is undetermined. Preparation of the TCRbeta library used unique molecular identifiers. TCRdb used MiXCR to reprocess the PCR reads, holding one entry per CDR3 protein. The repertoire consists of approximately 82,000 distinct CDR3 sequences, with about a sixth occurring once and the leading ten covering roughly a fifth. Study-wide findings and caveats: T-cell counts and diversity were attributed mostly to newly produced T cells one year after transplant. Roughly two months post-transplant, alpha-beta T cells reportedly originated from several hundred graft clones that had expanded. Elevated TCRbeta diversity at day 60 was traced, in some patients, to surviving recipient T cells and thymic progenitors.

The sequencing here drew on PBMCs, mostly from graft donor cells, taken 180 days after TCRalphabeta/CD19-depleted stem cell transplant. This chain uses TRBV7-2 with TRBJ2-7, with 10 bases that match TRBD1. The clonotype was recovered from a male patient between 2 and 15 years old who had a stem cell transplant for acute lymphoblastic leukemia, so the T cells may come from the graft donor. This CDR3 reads CASSLRLGQGGSYEQYF. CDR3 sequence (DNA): TGTGCCAGCAGCTTAAGGCTAGGACAGGGGGGCTCCTACGAGCAGTACTTC.